These T cell receptor beta chains were read from a single sample in a study of blood T cell repertoires in COVID-19. Produced via immunoSEQ multiplex PCR; TCRdb's table is partial and in-frame only. Seen here are 450,000 or so clones, about 89% observed once, and the top ten hold about 1.6%. The specimen was peripheral blood. The receptors originated from a woman aged 40 to 50 with COVID-19, enrolled during active disease. The CDR3 runs from the conserved cysteine through the conserved F or W. D genes are given only for firm matches. Clone size is not always given. Where it is, it says once, few, many or a class for expanded clones.

j_call v_call clone_size d_call cdr3_nt cdr3_aa
TRBJ1-2 TRBV14 . TRBD1 TGTGCCAGCAGCCAGGGGACAGGCTACTATGGCTACACCTTC CASSQGTGYYGYTF
TRBJ2-5 TRBV27 once . TGTGCCAGCAGACCTTCACCTCAGGGGTACCAAGAGACCCAGTACTTC CASRPSPQGYQETQYF
TRBJ1-5 TRBV7-2 . . TGTGCCAGCAGCCTCGACAGGACGAATCAGCCCCAGCATTTT CASSLDRTNQPQHF
TRBJ2-1 TRBV7-9 . TRBD2 TGTGCCAGCAGCTTTCGAGCGGGAGTATACAATGAGCAGTTCTTC CASSFRAGVYNEQFF
TRBJ1-1 TRBV4-2 . . TGTGCCAGCAGCCAAGTTTGGGACATCGACACTGAAGCTTTCTTT CASSQVWDIDTEAFF
TRBJ1-5 TRBV10-3 . . TGTGCCATCAGTGAGTGGCATAGCAATCAGCCCCAGCATTTT CAISEWHSNQPQHF
TRBJ2-5 TRBV6-2/TRBV6-3 . . TGTGCCAGCAGCCCCGGGGGGCATGGGGAGACCCAGTACTTC CASSPGGHGETQYF
TRBJ2-5 TRBV9 . TRBD2 TGTGCCAGCAGCAAACTAGCGGGGGGACAGGAGACCCAGTACTTC CASSKLAGGQETQYF
TRBJ1-4 TRBV19 . . TGTGCCAGTAGTATCCCAGGGCCTAGTGAAAAACTGTTTTTT CASSIPGPSEKLFF
TRBJ1-4 TRBV7-2 once . TGTGCCAGCAGCACCCAAGGAGGTGAAAAACTGTTTTTT CASSTQGGEKLFF
TRBJ2-7 TRBV18 . TRBD1 TGTGCCAGCTCACCAAACAGGGGCTCCTACGAGCAGTACTTC CASSPNRGSYEQYF
TRBJ1-1 TRBV6-2/TRBV6-3 . . TGTGCCAGCAGTTACAGATTTAACTCCGGGACTCTAGAAGCTTTCTTT CASSYRFNSGTLEAFF
TRBJ2-6 TRBV5-1 . . TGCGCCAGCAGCCCACGGGGGGCGGCGGGCTCTGGGGCCAACGTCCTGACTTTC CASSPRGAAGSGANVLTF
TRBJ2-1 TRBV29-1 . TRBD2 TGCAGCGTCGAAGAACCCGGGGGGGCCTCTTCCTACAATGAGCAGTTCTTC CSVEEPGGASSYNEQFF
TRBJ1-3 TRBV5-6 . . TGTGCCAGCAGCTTCAGTGGACAACTCTCTGGAAACACCATATATTTT CASSFSGQLSGNTIYF
TRBJ1-4 TRBV28 . . TGTGCCAGCAGTACAGGGTATAATGAAAAACTGTTTTTT CASSTGYNEKLFF
TRBJ1-3 TRBV2 . . TGTGCCAGCAGTGAAAGAGTCCGAAGCTCTGGAAACACCATATATTTT CASSERVRSSGNTIYF
TRBJ1-4 TRBV28 . TRBD1 TGTGCCAGCAGTTTATTGGGGACAGGGGGCAGTGAAAAACTGTTTTTT CASSLLGTGGSEKLFF
TRBJ1-2 TRBV5-1 . TRBD1 TGCGCCAGCAGCACAGGGGGCTTTTTCTATGGCTACACCTTC CASSTGGFFYGYTF
TRBJ1-1 TRBV19 . TRBD1 TGTGCCAGTACCACCCTGACAGGGATGAACACTGAAGCTTTCTTT CASTTLTGMNTEAFF
TRBJ1-6 TRBV7-2 . . TGTGCCAGCAGCTCCAGCGGGACAAAGGGCCGGGCCCTCCACTTT CASSSSGTKGRALHF
TRBJ2-5 TRBV11-3 . . TGTGCCAGCAGCTTAATAGCGGCGGAGACCCAGTACTTC CASSLIAAETQYF
TRBJ2-7 TRBV5-6 . TRBD1 TGTGCCAGCAGCTTGTTCATAACAGGGGGGTACGAGCAGTACTTC CASSLFITGGYEQYF